The 18 T cell receptor beta chains reported below all come from one sample, sequenced in a study of T cells in Graves' hyperthyroidism and ophthalmopathy. RNA transcripts yielded amplified TCR beta CDR3 regions. First-round RT-PCR of the TCR CDR3 relied on the HTBI primer set. Using its own MiXCR run on the multiplex PCR reads, TCRdb lists one record per CDR3 protein. The sample has 350,000 or so distinct CDR3 sequences, 18% seen once. The source material was blood. All receptors come from a woman between 50 and 59 years old with Graves' hyperthyroidism.

The chain couples TRBV3-1 to TRBJ2-2, with TRBD1 matching over 10 bases. Trimming removed 6 bases from V and 6 bases from J; junction bases left unmatched: 4. CDR3 size: 14 residues. The germline V gene encodes CDR1 LGHDT and CDR2 YNNKEL (reference sequence). The CDR3 reads CASRDRGRSGELFF. CDR3 coding DNA: TGTGCCAGCAGAGACAGGGGGCGCTCCGGGGAGCTGTTTTTT.

This clonotype was found a few times. This sequence joins TRBV20-1 and TRBJ1-6, with 7 bases matching TRBD1. Trimming cost V 3 bases and J 5 bases; bases outside gene matches: 10. The germline V gene has CDR1 DFQATT and CDR2 SNEGSKA (reference sequence). This CDR3 has 16 amino acids. CDR3 protein: CSARETVGQHNSPLHF. In DNA, the CDR3 is TGCAGTGCTAGGGAAACCGTGGGACAGCATAATTCACCCCTCCACTTT.

The gene calls are TRBV5-5 and TRBJ1-2; possible D gene TRBD1, 5 bases. The CDR3 is made up of 15 amino acids. With 4 bases removed from V and 5 bases from J, the gap between germline ends came to 18 bases. Germline V CDR1 and CDR2: SGHKS, YYEKEE (reference sequence). The CDR3 DNA reads as TGTGCCAGCAGCGCCCTCCCGGGGGACTCTTATGGCTACACCTTC. This translates into CASSALPGDSYGYTF.

At least ten counts were recorded for this clonotype. The rearrangement links TRBV2 to TRBJ2-3; 10 nucleotides match TRBD2. Trimming removed 4 bases from V and 5 bases from J; junction bases left unmatched: 6. Looked up from germline, CDR1 is SNHLY and CDR2 is FYNNEI. This CDR3 has 15 amino acids. CDR3 bases: TGTGCCAGCAGTGGAGCGGGAGGGCGTGGAGATACGCAGTATTTT. It yields the protein CASSGAGGRGDTQYF.

The chain uses TRBV7-9 and TRBJ1-1, with a tentative D call TRBD1 (5 bases). Trimming cost V 4 bases and J 10 bases, with 25 bases left between them. This CDR3 region has 16 residues. In germline, CDR1 is SEHNR, CDR2 FQNEAQ (reference sequence). The CDR3 spells CASSSHLEGSGASAFF. The CDR3 DNA follows: TGTGCCAGCAGCTCCCACCTTGAGGGGTCGGGTGCATCAGCTTTCTTT.

This clonotype has only a few counts. The CDR3 sequence: CASSNRVHRYGYTF. In nucleotides, the CDR3 is TGTGCCAGTTCGAACAGGGTACACCGGTATGGCTACACCTTC. The chain recombines TRBV19 with TRBJ1-2; maybe TRBD1 (6 bases). With 8 bases removed from V and 5 bases from J, the gap between germline ends came to 18 bases. The CDR3 spans 14 residues. Germline CDR1 is LNHDA and CDR2 is SQIVND (reference sequence). Looking up the rest from reference TRBV19 and TRBJ1-2 gives the full variable domain: DGGITQSPKYLFRKEGQNVTLSCEQNLNHDAMYWYRQDPGQGLRLIYYSQIVNDFQKGDIAEGYSVSREKKESFPLTVTSAQKNPTAFYLCASSNRVHRYGYTFGSGTRLTVV.

This clonotype came up a few times. CDR3 bases: TGTGCCAGCAGTTCCCCCGGACGCCTTGGAGCTTTCTTT. As protein: CASSSPGRLGAFF. This sequence joins TRBV6-1 and TRBJ1-1; the D is unclear. This CDR3 region has 13 residues. The germline CDR1 and CDR2 sequences are MNHNS and SASEGT. V lost 5 bases, J lost 10 bases, and 17 bases lay in between.

This clonotype has only a few counts. The chain joins TRBV30 to TRBJ1-2; no definite D call. In germline, CDR1 is GTSNPN, CDR2 SVGIG (reference sequence). This CDR3 is built from 13 residues. Trimming took off 3 bases at V and 1 base at J, with 9 bases between the two ends. The CDR3, as DNA: TGTGCCTGGAGCCCGGGCGGTAACTATGGCTACACCTTC. Translation: CAWSPGGNYGYTF.

The sample holds a few counts of this clonotype. This chain connects TRBV5-6 to TRBJ1-2; TRBD1 is a possible D gene (6 bases). The CDR3 extends over 16 amino acids. Germline V lookup: CDR1 SGHDT, CDR2 YYEEEE. Trimming stripped 2 bases from V and 0 bases from J, with 14 bases between. This chain's CDR3 is CASSFLDRISNYGYTF. The DNA of the CDR3 is TGTGCCAGCAGCTTTCTAGACAGGATCTCTAACTATGGCTACACCTTC. The full variable domain, with the rest looked up from reference TRBV5-6 and TRBJ1-2, is DAGVTQSPTHLIKTRGQQVTLRCSPKSGHDTVSWYQQALGQGPQFIFQYYEEEERQRGNFPDRFSGHQFPNYSSELNVNALLLGDSALYLCASSFLDRISNYGYTFGSGTRLTVV.

This clonotype occurred many times. CDR3: CASSEAHSPGANVLTF. The CDR3 DNA follows: TGTGCCAGCAGTGAAGCGCATAGCCCTGGGGCCAACGTCCTGACTTTC. This chain joins TRBV2 and TRBJ2-6, with D hard to call. Trimming took 0 bases from V and 2 from J, leaving 8 bases between them. The CDR3 runs 16 residues. Germline V CDR1 and CDR2: SNHLY, FYNNEI.

This clonotype occurred many times. CDR3: CASSVQGYGYTF. Written as DNA, the CDR3 is TGTGCCAGCAGTGTTCAGGGGTATGGCTACACCTTC. The chain is built from TRBV2 and TRBJ1-2; perhaps TRBD1 as D (6 bases). Per germline, CDR1 SNHLY and CDR2 FYNNEI. V gave up 4 bases and J gave up 5 bases, with 8 bases separating them. CDR3 length: 12 amino acids.

The chain links TRBV6-8 to TRBJ2-3; TRBD2 matches 8 bases. The CDR3 length is 19 residues. CDR1 is MNHGY, CDR2 SAAAGT, per germline. Trimming cost V 2 bases and J 4 bases; bases outside gene matches: 17. The CDR3 is CASSYPFPPAGEFADTQYF. CDR3 coding DNA: TGTGCCAGCAGTTACCCGTTCCCCCCAGCGGGGGAGTTTGCAGATACGCAGTATTTT.

This rearrangement joins TRBV24-1 to TRBJ2-1, with TRBD2 identical over 12 bases. Germline V lookup: CDR1 KGHDR, CDR2 SFDVKD. Germline trimming cut 6 bases from V and 7 bases from J; bases unmatched to any gene: 3. The CDR3 contains 14 residues. The CDR3 nucleotides read TGTGCCACCAGTAGGACTAGCGGGATGAATGAGCAGTTCTTC. This codes for CATSRTSGMNEQFF.

This clonotype was counted at least ten times. The chain carries TRBV5-5 and TRBJ1-1; D possibly corresponds to TRBD1 (5 bases). The V gene lost 4 bases and the J gene lost 3 bases, with 16 bases spanning the gap. This CDR3 is built from 15 residues. From germline, CDR1 is SGHKS and CDR2 YYEKEE (reference sequence). This CDR3 is CASSRDWGRDTEAFF. For the CDR3, the DNA is TGTGCCAGCAGCCGGGACTGGGGCCGGGACACTGAAGCTTTCTTT.

This clonotype was seen many times. The chain combines TRBV12-3 or TRBV12-4 with TRBJ2-5; 9 bases fit TRBD1. CDR3 length equals 15 residues. V shed 6 bases, J shed 3 bases, and the junction held 8 bases outside the gene matches. The CDR3 DNA reads TGTGCCAGCAGCACCGGGGACAGGGATGAAGAGACCCAGTACTTC. Translated, it gives CASSTGDRDEETQYF.

This clonotype was picked up many times. V and J are TRBV9 and TRBJ2-5, with D perhaps TRBD1 (5 bases). This CDR3 is 15 amino acids long. CDR1 is SGDLS, CDR2 YYNGEE, per germline. V shed 0 bases and J shed 3 bases, with 12 bases lying between them. The CDR3 nucleotides are TGTGCCAGCAGCGTAGGAGATCAGGGTGAAGAGACCCAGTACTTC. Amino acids: CASSVGDQGEETQYF.

Only a few counts were recorded for this clonotype. A read error may produce the germline difference seen at one junction end. The chain links TRBV7-3 to TRBJ1-1; 9 positions agree with TRBD1. CDR1 and CDR2 (germline): SGHTA, FQGTGA. The CDR3 is made up of 16 amino acids. CDR3 protein: CAGSFTGGPLNTEAFF. Written as DNA, the CDR3 is TGTGCCGGCAGCTTTACAGGGGGCCCATTGAACACTGAAGCTTTCTTT. Variable domain in full (rest from reference TRBV7-3 and TRBJ1-1): GAGVSQTPSNKVTEKGKYVELRCDPISGHTALYWYRQSLGQGPEFLIYFQGTGAADDSGLPNDRFFAVRPEGSVSTLKIQRTERGDSAVYLCAGSFTGGPLNTEAFFGQGTRLTVV.

This chain connects TRBV6-5 to TRBJ2-7, with D tentatively TRBD2 (6 bases). This CDR3 has 15 residues. CDR1 is MNHEY, CDR2 SVGAGI, per germline. Here the CDR3 DNA reads TGTGCCAGCAGTGACTCGAGGGGAACTAGCAACGAGCAGTACGTC. It is translated as CASSDSRGTSNEQYV.